The sample holds one count of the clone carrying this T cell receptor (beta chain). Its antigen remains unidentified. TCRdb reanalysed the 5' RACE reads using MiXCR and keeps one entry per CDR3 protein. The sample lists approximately 580,000 distinct CDR3 sequences, around 20% occurring once. The ends were cut back, 0 bases at V and 7 bases at J, with 15 bases in the middle. Per germline, CDR1 LNHNV and CDR2 YYDKDF (reference sequence). CDR3 length equals 15 residues. The data were taken from a study of T-cell memory formation after mild COVID-19. Study-wide results and caveats: Among clones contracting day 15 to 85, CD4/CD8 was balanced, whereas later expanders leaned CD4+. Some responding clones appeared in pre-infection memory, suggesting cross-reactive memory joined. Confirmation was lacking for SARS-CoV-2 specificity of second-wave clones that peaked on day 37.

J is TRBJ1-2 and V is TRBV15; D is possibly TRBD1 (6 bases). The TCR was taken from an adult woman who had mild COVID-19 (a few samples of this study predate the infection). Cell type and time point are not known. Sequenced material: PBMCs or a T cell subset sorted from them (not recorded which). CDR3 protein: CATSRDATGLGGYTF. The DNA of the CDR3 is TGTGCCACCAGCAGAGATGCCACAGGGTTGGGTGGCTACACCTTC.